This T cell receptor (beta chain) was captured by sequencing in a study of T cells in Graves' hyperthyroidism and ophthalmopathy. This clonotype was recorded a few times. RNA transcripts were the template for amplifying TCR beta CDR3 regions. With the HTBI primer set, the TCR CDR3 went through a first round of RT-PCR. TCRdb called the multiplex PCR reads again in MiXCR, with one record for every CDR3 protein. The sample yields more than 550,000 distinct CDR3 sequences, 45% seen once. The sequence derives from an adult man with Graves' disease, either hyperthyroidism or ophthalmopathy (not recorded which). The sequencing input was peripheral blood or thyroid tissue (not recorded which).

For the CDR3, the DNA is TGTGCCAGCAGCGGCCCGGACAGCAGCTCCTATAATTCACCCCTCCACTTT. It specifies CASSGPDSSSYNSPLHF. The chain uses TRBV7-2 and TRBJ1-6; TRBD1 might be the D (6 bases). This CDR3 is built from 17 residues. Germline V gene sequence: CDR1 SGHTA, CDR2 FQGNSA. V was shortened by 5 bases and J by 0 bases, with 14 bases between the two germline ends.